These T cell receptor beta chains were read from a single sample in a study of post-analysis software for immune sequencing data. TCRdb processed the PCR reads anew with MiXCR; each CDR3 protein has one entry. The repertoire holds a few hundred thousand distinct CDR3 sequences, 39% seen once, with about 8% in the top ten. Sequencing was done on a sample of blood. Receptors originate from a girl under 10 years old with multiple sclerosis. Both conserved end residues are part of each CDR3. A D gene is named only where the DNA matches it firmly.

TRBV4-2	TRBJ2-7	NA	CASSQYYSDYEQYF
TRBV29-1	TRBJ2-3	TRBD1	CSVEPHGTGHTDTQYF
TRBV7-2	TRBJ1-1	NA	CASSGLRGVGTEAFF
TRBV29-1	TRBJ2-3	TRBD2	CSVEAGGKYADTQYF
TRBV5-4	TRBJ2-4	NA	CASSDGRGQKNIQYF
TRBV7-9	TRBJ2-6	NA	CASSLGRGANALTF
TRBV28	TRBJ2-1	NA	CASSLGIVLVGNEQFF
TRBV5-1	TRBJ2-6	TRBD1	CASSGTGGYNVLTF
TRBV20-1	TRBJ2-7	NA	CSASGRGILPSSYEQYF
TRBV9	TRBJ2-5	NA	CASSVVPQETQYF
TRBV7-8	TRBJ1-2	TRBD1	CASSPRTGHYGYTF
TRBV7-2	TRBJ2-3	TRBD1	CASSSLSGQGPNTQYF
TRBV6-5	TRBJ2-5	NA	CASCTPGLGQYF
TRBV4-1	TRBJ2-1	TRBD2	CASSQPTRLAGVGEQFF
TRBV20-1	TRBJ2-5	NA	CSARGGAGSEWDQETQYF
TRBV19	TRBJ1-4	NA	CASRSWGNSEKLFF
TRBV19	TRBJ1-5	NA	CVSSISGWGQPQHF
TRBV5-1	TRBJ2-2	NA	CASSFQGPGDTGELFF
TRBV7-2	TRBJ2-6	NA	CASSADYGGPGANVLTF
TRBV10-3	TRBJ2-6	NA	CAISPAGANVRTF
TRBV27	TRBJ2-3	TRBD2	CASSLSGTGLAGEDTQYF
TRBV10-3	TRBJ1-2	TRBD1	CAISDFPLTGDYGYTF
TRBV29-1	TRBJ2-1	TRBD1	CSVGGRGQGVNEQFF
TRBV7-2	TRBJ1-5	NA	CASSLGGRRNQPQHF
TRBV7-2	TRBJ2-1	NA	CASSLEVSYNEQFF
TRBV7-2	TRBJ2-3	TRBD1	CASRHRGRTDTQYF
TRBV7-6	TRBJ2-3	TRBD2	CASSFGLAGGRDTQYF
TRBV29-1	TRBJ2-7	NA	CSAESSYEQYF
TRBV28	TRBJ2-7	TRBD1	CASSRDREIYEQYF
TRBV4-3	TRBJ1-4	NA	CASSQVGSTNEKLFF
TRBV13	TRBJ2-1	NA	CANSLRRSSYNEQFF
TRBV20-1	TRBJ2-1	TRBD1	CSARDLGQGQYEQFF
TRBV5-1	TRBJ2-3	NA	CASSLVVASTDTQYF
TRBV29-1	TRBJ2-1	TRBD2	CSVSGGLAGGFSYNEQFF
TRBV6-1	TRBJ2-1	TRBD2	CASSSGLAGVLEQFF
TRBV18	TRBJ2-7	TRBD2	CASSPPGSGTSYEQYF
TRBV12-3/TRBV12-4	TRBJ2-1	TRBD1	CASSLGTVNEQFF
TRBV15	TRBJ1-2	NA	CATSRAPGADSYYGYTF
TRBV14	TRBJ1-2	NA	CASSQDDSPLTNYGYTF
TRBV12-5	TRBJ2-5	NA	CASGWAWQAQVGGNGQYF
TRBV4-1	TRBJ2-1	TRBD2	CASSQVSASGGPGNEQFF
TRBV3-1	TRBJ1-2	NA	CASSQMGSTYGYTF
TRBV5-1	TRBJ2-1	NA	CASSLEGLTSYNEQFF
TRBV5-1	TRBJ2-7	TRBD1	CASSLAGQTSYEQYF
TRBV7-9	TRBJ1-5	TRBD1	CASSHGQGNQPQHF
TRBV27	TRBJ2-3	NA	CASRWSLTDTQYF
TRBV27	TRBJ1-4	NA	CASSLSTRASGEKLFF
TRBV20-1	TRBJ2-7	TRBD1	CSALGQVGYEQYF
TRBV4-3	TRBJ1-2	NA	CASSQATRGGYTF
TRBV11-1	TRBJ2-3	TRBD2	CASSLRLGLASTDTQYF
TRBV4-3	TRBJ1-2	TRBD1	CASSQDRGTYGYTF
TRBV20-1	TRBJ2-7	TRBD2	CSARGGRYEQYF
TRBV7-3	TRBJ1-1	NA	CASSSEQATEAFF